This TCR beta chain came from a study of cytomegalovirus exposure and HLA in healthy donors. The study's findings and limits: Data from an earlier analysis indicated that most TCR beta V segments were productive either about 87% or about 30% of the time.

Primers included in the PCR were 60 Vbeta and 13 Jbeta primers. In the original processing: Unique TCR beta chains numbered roughly 83 million in a later analysis, with around 10 million shared. The assay was immunoSEQ multiplex PCR, and TCRdb's table has in-frame clones only and misses some. That table gives V, J and clone size, and the DNA gave D and trimming. The sample lists under 150,000 clones, 78% occurring once. The CDR3 has 14 amino acids. Germline V lookup: CDR1 SGHRS, CDR2 YFSETQ. V was pared by 6 bases and J by 4 bases, with 16 bases between. To note about this clone: The target antigen is unknown.

This clonotype was obtained from a man aged 35-49 years in good health and CMV-seropositive. V and J are TRBV5-1 and TRBJ1-1; D possibly corresponds to TRBD1 (5 bases). The specimen was PBMCs. The CDR3 bases are TGCGCCAGCACCGGAGGGGATTGGATCACTGAAGCTTTCTTT. Protein sequence: CASTGGDWITEAFF.